This T cell receptor beta chain was profiled in a study of cytomegalovirus exposure and HLA in healthy donors. Study conclusions and caveats: Across donors, sequencing depth was assumed by presence/absence analyses to be roughly uniform. Equally common other TCR beta chains were less clonally expanded than HLA-associated ones, a later analysis found. In vitro experiments confirmed that a few CMV-associated chains were specific for CMV antigens. Earlier analysis found most TCR beta V segments productive about 87% or about 30% of the time.

PCR amplification relied on 60 Vbeta primers (plus 13 Jbeta primers). TCRdb's copy holds only in-frame clones and misses some; the assay was immunoSEQ multiplex PCR. The profile shows about 130,000 clones, roughly 78% of them singletons. A word on this clone: The antigen remains unidentified.

The sample taken for sequencing was PBMCs. The TCR was taken from a man aged 35-49 years in good health and CMV-seronegative.

In nucleotides, the CDR3 is TGTGCCAGCAGTTACGGGCAGAGAGTTAACTATGGCTACACCTTC. Residues: CASSYGQRVNYGYTF. The genes are TRBV6-5 and TRBJ1-2; the D is unclear. The CDR3 covers 15 residues. Germline CDR1 is MNHEY and CDR2 is SVGAGI. V was cut by 2 bases and J by 1 base, with 11 bases left in between.